These 6 T cell receptor beta chains were sequenced from one sample in a study of response to subunit inactivated influenza vaccine. TCRdb called the RT-PCR reads again in MiXCR, with one record for every CDR3 protein. The sample has around 760,000 distinct CDR3 sequences, 11% to 15% seen once. This specimen consisted of PBMCs from blood, obtained approximately 15 days before vaccination. The receptors originated from a man over 45 who received an inactivated influenza vaccine.

The chain couples TRBV12-3 or TRBV12-4 to TRBJ1-1; no firm D call. This CDR3 comprises 13 residues. Trimming stripped 5 bases from V and 7 bases from J, with 14 bases between. CDR3 in DNA: TGTGCCAGCAGTCACTCCACACAGCTTGAAGCTTTCTTT. Amino acid sequence: CASSHSTQLEAFF.

This clonotype was seen more than once but under ten times. The rearrangement links TRBV5-1 to TRBJ1-4; D uncertain. This CDR3 region has 16 residues. The V end was cut by 0 bases, the J end by 8 bases, with 17 bases between. Germline CDR1 reads SGHRS; CDR2 reads YFSETQ. In nucleotides, the CDR3 is TGCGCCAGCAGCTTGGGTAGCGGGGTACCGGGCGAAAAACTGTTTTTT. It is translated as CASSLGSGVPGEKLFF.

This clonotype has at least ten counts. The rearrangement uses TRBV3-1 and TRBJ2-7; D is undetermined. The CDR3 consists of 14 residues. CDR1 and CDR2 from the germline V gene are LGHDT and YNNKEL (reference sequence). V shed 0 bases and J shed 0 bases, with 6 bases lying between them. CDR3 sequence: CASSQDHSSYEQYF. CDR3 in DNA: TGTGCCAGCAGCCAAGATCACAGCTCCTACGAGCAGTACTTC.

This clonotype was seen only a few times. The chain joins TRBV12-3 or TRBV12-4 to TRBJ2-5; 10 nucleotides match TRBD2. The CDR3 is 14 amino acids. V shed 6 bases and J 5 bases; nucleotides not matched to a gene: 6. The CDR3 reads CASSEQLAGETQYF. The CDR3, as DNA: TGTGCCAGCAGCGAACAACTAGCGGGGGAGACCCAGTACTTC.

This clonotype was seen repeatedly, ten times or more. V is TRBV5-1 and J is TRBJ1-5, with D maybe TRBD1 (5 bases). The germline V and J ends were trimmed by 2 bases and 9 bases, with 15 bases remaining between them. The CDR3 has 14 amino acids. CDR1 is SGHRS and CDR2 is YFSETQ in the germline V gene. Written as DNA, the CDR3 is TGCGCCAGCAGCTTCAAAGGGGTGGATGGGCCCCAGCATTTT. This gives the protein CASSFKGVDGPQHF.

This clonotype was found a few times. The J gene is TRBJ1-2, the V gene TRBV5-1; D possibly corresponds to TRBD1 (6 bases). Trimming left V 6 bases short and J 8 bases short, with 17 bases between. The V gene's germline CDR1 is SGHRS and CDR2 YFSETQ. The CDR3 runs to 13 residues. This chain's CDR3 is CASTISDSKGYTF. The CDR3 region has the DNA TGCGCCAGCACAATCTCGGACAGCAAGGGCTACACCTTC.